The 7 T cell receptor beta chains given below trace back to one sample, sequenced in a study of cytomegalovirus exposure and HLA in healthy donors. Use of 60 Vbeta and 13 Jbeta primers characterized the PCR. Measured with immunoSEQ multiplex PCR; TCRdb has only the in-frame clones, and not every one. The table has approximately 190,000 clones, around 86% seen once; the top ten hold 1.3%. The sample was PBMCs. The source is a man younger than 40 in good health and CMV-seronegative.

J is TRBJ1-1 and V is TRBV7-6, with 8 bases aligning to TRBD1. Germline V gives CDR1 SGHVS, CDR2 FNYEAQ. The V and J ends lost 1 base and 3 bases, in that order; junction bases with no gene match: 1. CDR3 length: 14 amino acids. CDR3 residues: CASSLGGQDTEAFF. DNA for the CDR3: TGTGCCAGCAGCTTAGGGGGACAGGACACTGAAGCTTTCTTT.

The rearrangement uses TRBV19 and TRBJ1-1, with 7 bases aligning to TRBD1. CDR3 length: 11 amino acids. V shed 7 bases, J shed 8 bases, and the junction held 4 bases outside the gene matches. Germline-derived CDR1 and CDR2 are LNHDA and SQIVND (reference sequence). The CDR3 bases are TGTGCCAGTACCATGACAGGGGAAGCTTTCTTT. It encodes CASTMTGEAFF.

V is TRBV30 and J is TRBJ1-2, with TRBD1 as a possible D gene (6 bases). With 2 bases removed from V and 2 bases from J, the gap between germline ends came to 24 bases. CDR3 size: 18 residues. CDR1 is GTSNPN and CDR2 is SVGIG in the germline V gene (reference sequence). Here the CDR3 DNA reads TGTGCCTGGAGTCCAAAAGACAGGAGAAGACTCCAGAACTATGGCTACACCTTC. This sequence encodes CAWSPKDRRRLQNYGYTF.

V gene TRBV2 combines with J gene TRBJ2-5; maybe TRBD1 (6 bases). Germline CDR1 SNHLY, CDR2 FYNNEI. Between the trimmed V and J ends, which lost 6 bases and 1 base, there was a span of 9 bases. This CDR3 has 13 amino acids. Here the CDR3 reads CASSTGFQETQYF. Here the CDR3 DNA reads TGTGCCAGCAGCACAGGGTTCCAAGAGACCCAGTACTTC.

DNA of the CDR3: TGTGCCAGCAGCCGAGGACTAGCGGGCGTCTACGAGCAGTACTTC. Protein sequence: CASSRGLAGVYEQYF. This chain uses TRBV7-2 with TRBJ2-7; 11 bases fit TRBD2. CDR1 is SGHTA, CDR2 FQGNSA, per germline. CDR3 length: 15 amino acids. The J segment lost 3 bases and the V segment lost 5 bases, leaving 6 bases of the junction unmatched.

CDR3 in DNA: TGTGCCAGCAGCTTAAGATTGACAGGGCCTTACGAGCAGTACTTC. This encodes CASSLRLTGPYEQYF. The chain carries TRBV7-6 and TRBJ2-7, with 7 positions matching TRBD1. Losses at the gene ends were 2 bases for V and 4 bases for J; bases not matched to a gene: 8. The germline V gene has CDR1 SGHVS and CDR2 FNYEAQ. The CDR3 covers 15 residues.

The genes are TRBV7-9 and TRBJ2-2, with 7 positions matching TRBD1. V dropped 2 bases and J dropped 2; count of bases not matched to a gene: 5. This CDR3 comprises 16 residues. Germline loops: CDR1 SEHNR, CDR2 FQNEAQ (reference sequence). CDR3 nucleotides: TGTGCCAGCAGCTTATTAGGGGGCCAAAACACCGGGGAGCTGTTTTTT. Amino acid sequence: CASSLLGGQNTGELFF. Filled out from reference TRBV7-9 and TRBJ2-2, the complete variable domain reads DTGVSQNPRHKITKRGQNVTFRCDPISEHNRLYWYRQTLGQGPEFLTYFQNEAQLEKSRLLSDRFSAERPKGSFSTLEIQRTEQGDSAMYLCASSLLGGQNTGELFFGEGSRLTVL.